This TCR beta chain was recovered during a study of shared clonotypes between healthy human individuals. This clone was seen only a few times. The sample contains more than one DNA sequence encoding this CDR3. The V and J ends lost 2 bases and 0 bases respectively, with 2 bases between them. CDR1 is KGHSH, CDR2 LQKENI, per germline. This CDR3 is 12 amino acids long. In the original processing: There were no quality scores in the junction-only immunoSEQ sequences, so filtering differed. Assay used: immunoSEQ multiplex PCR; TCRdb lists only in-frame clones, some missing. V, J and clone size derive from that table, while D and trimming were established from the DNA sequence. The table has approximately 330,000 clones, 73% seen once. Splitting of CD4+ cells produced CD45RA+ naive and CD45RA-negative memory subsets.

The chain is built from TRBV18 and TRBJ2-7, with D unclear. Sequences were obtained from memory CD4+ T cells sorted from blood. The subset denotes: CD45RA-negative fraction. The TCR was taken from a man in his thirties or forties in good health. The chain's CDR3 is CASSPSSYEQYF. The CDR3 DNA is TGTGCCAGCTCACCAAGCTCCTACGAGCAGTACTTC.